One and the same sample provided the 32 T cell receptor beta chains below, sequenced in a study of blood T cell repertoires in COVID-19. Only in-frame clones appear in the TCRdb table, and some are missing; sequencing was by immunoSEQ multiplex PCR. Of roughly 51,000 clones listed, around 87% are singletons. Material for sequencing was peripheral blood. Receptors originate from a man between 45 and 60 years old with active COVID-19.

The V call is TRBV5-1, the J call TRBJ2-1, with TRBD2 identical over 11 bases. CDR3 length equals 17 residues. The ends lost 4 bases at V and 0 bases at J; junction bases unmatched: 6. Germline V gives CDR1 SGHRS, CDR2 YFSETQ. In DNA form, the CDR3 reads TGCGCCAGCAGCCTGGGACTAGCGGATTACTCCTACAATGAGCAGTTCTTC. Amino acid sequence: CASSLGLADYSYNEQFF.

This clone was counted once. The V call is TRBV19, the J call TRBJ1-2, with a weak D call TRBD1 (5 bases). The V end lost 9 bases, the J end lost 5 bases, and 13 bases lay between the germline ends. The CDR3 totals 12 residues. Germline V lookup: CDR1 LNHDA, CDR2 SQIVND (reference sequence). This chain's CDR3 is CASGGGSYGYTF. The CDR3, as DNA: TGTGCCAGCGGGGGAGGGTCTTATGGCTACACCTTC.

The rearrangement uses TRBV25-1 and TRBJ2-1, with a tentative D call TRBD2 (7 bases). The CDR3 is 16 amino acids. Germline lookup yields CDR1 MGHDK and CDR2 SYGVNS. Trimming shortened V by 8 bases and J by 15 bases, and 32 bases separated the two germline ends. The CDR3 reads CASQGTTYYNDLLPFF. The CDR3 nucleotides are TGTGCCAGCCAGGGGACTACTTACTACAATGACCTACTTCCGTTCTTC.

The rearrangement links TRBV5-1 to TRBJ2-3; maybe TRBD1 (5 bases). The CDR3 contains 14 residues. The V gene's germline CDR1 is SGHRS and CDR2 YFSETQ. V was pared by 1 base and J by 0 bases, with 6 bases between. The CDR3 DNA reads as TGCGCCAGCAGCTTGCAGGGTAGCACAGATACGCAGTATTTT. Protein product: CASSLQGSTDTQYF.

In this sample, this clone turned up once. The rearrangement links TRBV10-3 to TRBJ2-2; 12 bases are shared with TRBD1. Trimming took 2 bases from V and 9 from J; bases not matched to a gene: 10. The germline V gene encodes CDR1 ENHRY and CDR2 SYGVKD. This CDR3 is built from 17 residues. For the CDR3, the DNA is TGTGCCATCAGTGAGCCTGGGGGGACAGGGGGCATACGGGAGCTGTTTTTT. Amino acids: CAISEPGGTGGIRELFF.

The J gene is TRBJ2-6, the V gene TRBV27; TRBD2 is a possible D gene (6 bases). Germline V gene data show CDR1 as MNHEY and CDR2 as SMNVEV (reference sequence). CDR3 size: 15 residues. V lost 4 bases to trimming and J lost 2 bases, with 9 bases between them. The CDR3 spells CASSSGRTGANVLTF. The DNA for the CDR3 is TGTGCCAGCAGTTCAGGGAGGACTGGGGCCAACGTCCTGACTTTC.

In nucleotides, the CDR3 is TGCGCCAGCAGCGAGACTAGCGGTAGGAACACCGGGGAGCTGTTTTTT. It specifies CASSETSGRNTGELFF. This chain connects TRBV5-1 to TRBJ2-2; TRBD2 aligns across 9 bases. This CDR3 is 16 amino acids long. V gave up 4 bases and J gave up 1 base; unmatched junction bases: 5. Germline-derived CDR1 and CDR2 are SGHRS and YFSETQ.

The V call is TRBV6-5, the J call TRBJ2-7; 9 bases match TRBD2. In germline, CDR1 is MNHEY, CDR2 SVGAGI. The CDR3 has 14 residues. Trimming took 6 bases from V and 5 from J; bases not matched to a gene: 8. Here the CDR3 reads CASSPAGGPNEQYF. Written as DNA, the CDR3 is TGTGCCAGCAGCCCAGCGGGAGGCCCTAACGAGCAGTACTTC.

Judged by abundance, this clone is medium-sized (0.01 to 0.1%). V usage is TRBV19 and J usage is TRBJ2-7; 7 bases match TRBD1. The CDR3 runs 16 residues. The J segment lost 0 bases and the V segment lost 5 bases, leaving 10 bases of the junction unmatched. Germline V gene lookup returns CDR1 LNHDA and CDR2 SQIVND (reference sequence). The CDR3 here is CASSYFRQGRSYEQYF. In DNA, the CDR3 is TGTGCCAGTAGTTATTTCCGACAGGGTCGCTCCTACGAGCAGTACTTC.

In nucleotides, the CDR3 is TGTGCCAGCAGCTCCGGGATCTCTGGAAACACCATATATTTT. This encodes CASSSGISGNTIYF. V is TRBV11-2 and J is TRBJ1-3, with D hard to call. Trimming removed 4 bases at V and 0 bases at J, with 7 bases between. CDR3 size: 14 residues. The germline gives CDR1 SGHAT, CDR2 FQNNGV.

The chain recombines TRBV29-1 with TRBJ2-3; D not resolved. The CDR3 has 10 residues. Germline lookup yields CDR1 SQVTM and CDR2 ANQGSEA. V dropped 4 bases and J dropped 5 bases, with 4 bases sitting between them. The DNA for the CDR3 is TGCAGCGTTGCAGGAGATACGCAGTATTTT. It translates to CSVAGDTQYF.

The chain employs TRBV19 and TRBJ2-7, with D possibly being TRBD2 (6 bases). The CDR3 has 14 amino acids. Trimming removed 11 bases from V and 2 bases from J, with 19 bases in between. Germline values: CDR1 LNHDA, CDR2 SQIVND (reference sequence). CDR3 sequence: CASGDRAGTYEQYF. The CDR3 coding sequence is TGTGCCTCCGGAGACCGGGCGGGAACCTACGAGCAGTACTTC.

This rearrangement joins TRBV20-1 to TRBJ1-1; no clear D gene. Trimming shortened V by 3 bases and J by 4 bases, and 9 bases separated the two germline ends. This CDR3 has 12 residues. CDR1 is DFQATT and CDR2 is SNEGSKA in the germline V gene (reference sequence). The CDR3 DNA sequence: TGCAGTGCTAGTATACCAGGCACTGAAGCTTTCTTT. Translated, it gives CSASIPGTEAFF.

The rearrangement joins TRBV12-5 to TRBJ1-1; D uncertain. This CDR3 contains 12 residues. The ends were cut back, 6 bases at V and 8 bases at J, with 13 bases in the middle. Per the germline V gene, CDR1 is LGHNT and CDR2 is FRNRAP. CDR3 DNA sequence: TGTGCTAGTGGCCCCCCAGGTACCGAAGCTTTCTTT. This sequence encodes CASGPPGTEAFF.

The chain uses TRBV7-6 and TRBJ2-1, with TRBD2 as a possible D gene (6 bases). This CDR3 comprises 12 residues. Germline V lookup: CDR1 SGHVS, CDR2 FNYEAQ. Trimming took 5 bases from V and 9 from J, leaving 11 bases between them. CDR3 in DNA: TGTGCCAGCAGCCGCGGGGCGGGTGAGCAGTTCTTC. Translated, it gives CASSRGAGEQFF.

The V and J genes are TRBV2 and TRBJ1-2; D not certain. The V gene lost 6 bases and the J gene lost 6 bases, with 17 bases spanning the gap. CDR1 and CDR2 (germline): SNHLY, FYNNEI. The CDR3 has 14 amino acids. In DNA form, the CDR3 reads TGTGCCAGCAGCCTAGCGACACCGGAGGATGGCTACACCTTC. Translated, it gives CASSLATPEDGYTF.

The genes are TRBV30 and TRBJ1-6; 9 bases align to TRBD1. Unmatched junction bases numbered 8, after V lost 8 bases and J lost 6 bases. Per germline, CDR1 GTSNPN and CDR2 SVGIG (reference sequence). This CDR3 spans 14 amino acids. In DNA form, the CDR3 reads TGTGCCCGCCAGACAGGGGGAGGTAATTCACCCCTCCACTTT. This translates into CARQTGGGNSPLHF.

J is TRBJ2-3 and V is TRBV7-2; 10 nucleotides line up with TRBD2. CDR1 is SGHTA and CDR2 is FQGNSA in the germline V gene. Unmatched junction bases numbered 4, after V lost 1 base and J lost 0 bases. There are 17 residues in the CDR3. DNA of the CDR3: TGTGCCAGCAGCTTAGAGGTGACTAGCGGGAGCACAGATACGCAGTATTTT. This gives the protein CASSLEVTSGSTDTQYF.

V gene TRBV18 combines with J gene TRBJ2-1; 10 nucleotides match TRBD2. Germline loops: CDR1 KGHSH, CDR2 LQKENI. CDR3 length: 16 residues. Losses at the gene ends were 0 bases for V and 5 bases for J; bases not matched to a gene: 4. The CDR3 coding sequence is TGTGCCAGCTCACCACCGGGACTAGCGACCGACAATGAGCAGTTCTTC. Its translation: CASSPPGLATDNEQFF.

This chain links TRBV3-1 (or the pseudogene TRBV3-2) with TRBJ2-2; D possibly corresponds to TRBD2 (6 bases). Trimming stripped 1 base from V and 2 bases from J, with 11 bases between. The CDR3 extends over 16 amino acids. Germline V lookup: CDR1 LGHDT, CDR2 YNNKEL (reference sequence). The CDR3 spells CASSQAQRVNTGELFF. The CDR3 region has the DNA TGTGCCAGCAGCCAAGCCCAGCGGGTTAACACCGGGGAGCTGTTTTTT.

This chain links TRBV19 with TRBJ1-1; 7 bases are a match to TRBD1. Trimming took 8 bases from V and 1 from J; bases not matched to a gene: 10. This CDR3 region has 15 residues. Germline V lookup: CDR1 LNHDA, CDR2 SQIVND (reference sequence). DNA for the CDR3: TGTGCCAGTCCACCGACAGGGCTCAGGAACACTGAAGCTTTCTTT. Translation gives CASPPTGLRNTEAFF.

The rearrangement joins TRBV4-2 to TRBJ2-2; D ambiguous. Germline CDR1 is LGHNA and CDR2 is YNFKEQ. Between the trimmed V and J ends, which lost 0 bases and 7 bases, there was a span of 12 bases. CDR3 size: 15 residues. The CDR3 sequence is CASSQERPLHGELFF. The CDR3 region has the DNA TGTGCCAGCAGCCAAGAGCGCCCCCTCCACGGGGAGCTGTTTTTT.

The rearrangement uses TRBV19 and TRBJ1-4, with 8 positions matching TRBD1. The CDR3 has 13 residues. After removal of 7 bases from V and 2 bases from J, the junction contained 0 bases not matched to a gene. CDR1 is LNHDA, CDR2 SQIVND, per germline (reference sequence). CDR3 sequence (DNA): TGTGCCAGTACAGGGGGCACTAATGAAAAACTGTTTTTT. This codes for CASTGGTNEKLFF.

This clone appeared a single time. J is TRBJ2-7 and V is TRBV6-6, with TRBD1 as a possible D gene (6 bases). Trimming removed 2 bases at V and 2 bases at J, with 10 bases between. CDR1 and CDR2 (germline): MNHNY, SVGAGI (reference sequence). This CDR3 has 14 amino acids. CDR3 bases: TGTGCCAGCAGTTACACTACAGGGACCTACGAGCAGTACTTC. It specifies CASSYTTGTYEQYF.

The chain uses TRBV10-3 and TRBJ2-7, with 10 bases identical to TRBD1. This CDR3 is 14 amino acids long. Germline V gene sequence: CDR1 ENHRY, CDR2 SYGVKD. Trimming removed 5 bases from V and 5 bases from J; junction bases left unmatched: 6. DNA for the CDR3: TGTGCCATCAGTCCGGGACAGGGGTTACACGAGCAGTACTTC. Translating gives CAISPGQGLHEQYF.

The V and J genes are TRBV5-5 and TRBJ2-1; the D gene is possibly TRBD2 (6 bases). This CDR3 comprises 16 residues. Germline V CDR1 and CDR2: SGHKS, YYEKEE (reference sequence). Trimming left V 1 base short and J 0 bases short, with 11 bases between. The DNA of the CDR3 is TGTGCCAGCAGCTTGTTGGGCGGGGCCTCCTACAATGAGCAGTTCTTC. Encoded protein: CASSLLGGASYNEQFF. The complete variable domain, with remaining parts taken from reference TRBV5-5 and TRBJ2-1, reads DAGVTQSPTHLIKTRGQQVTLRCSPISGHKSVSWYQQVLGQGPQFIFQYYEKEERGRGNFPDRFSARQFPNYSSELNVNALLLGDSALYLCASSLLGGASYNEQFFGPGTRLTVL.

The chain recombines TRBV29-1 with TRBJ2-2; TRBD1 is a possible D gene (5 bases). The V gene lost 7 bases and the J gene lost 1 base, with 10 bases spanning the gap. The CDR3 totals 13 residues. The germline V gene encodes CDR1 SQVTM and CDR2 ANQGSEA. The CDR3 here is CSAGTGNTGELFF. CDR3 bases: TGCAGCGCCGGTACAGGGAACACCGGGGAGCTGTTTTTT.

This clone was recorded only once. The chain's CDR3 is CAWSVIGGQGNQPQHF. The CDR3 region has the DNA TGTGCCTGGAGTGTGATTGGCGGGCAGGGCAATCAGCCCCAGCATTTT. This chain uses TRBV30 with TRBJ1-5; D gene uncertain. CDR1 is GTSNPN, CDR2 SVGIG, per germline (reference sequence). The CDR3 covers 16 residues. Trimming took off 0 bases at V and 2 bases at J, with 14 bases between the two ends.

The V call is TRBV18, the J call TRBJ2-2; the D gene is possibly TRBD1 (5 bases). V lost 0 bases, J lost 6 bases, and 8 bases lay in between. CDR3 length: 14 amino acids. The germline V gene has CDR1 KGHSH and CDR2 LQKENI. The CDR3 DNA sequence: TGTGCCAGCTCACCACCCCAGACAGCCGGGGAGCTGTTTTTT. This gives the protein CASSPPQTAGELFF.

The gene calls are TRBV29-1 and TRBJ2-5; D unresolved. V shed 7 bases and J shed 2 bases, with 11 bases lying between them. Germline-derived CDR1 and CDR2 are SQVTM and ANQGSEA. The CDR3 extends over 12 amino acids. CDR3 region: CSAVSQQETQYF. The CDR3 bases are TGCAGCGCTGTTAGCCAGCAAGAGACCCAGTACTTC. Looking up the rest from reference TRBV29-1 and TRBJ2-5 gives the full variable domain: SAVISQKPSRDICQRGTSLTIQCQVDSQVTMMFWYRQQPGQSLTLIATANQGSEATYESGFVIDKFPISRPNLTFSTLTVSNMSPEDSSIYLCSAVSQQETQYFGPGTRLLVL.

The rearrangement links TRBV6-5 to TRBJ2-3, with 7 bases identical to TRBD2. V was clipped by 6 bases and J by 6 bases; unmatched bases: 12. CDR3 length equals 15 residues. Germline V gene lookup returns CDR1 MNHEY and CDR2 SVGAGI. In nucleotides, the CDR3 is TGTGCCAGCAGGCCGAGGGAGGGAAGGATGGATACGCAGTATTTT. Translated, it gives CASRPREGRMDTQYF.

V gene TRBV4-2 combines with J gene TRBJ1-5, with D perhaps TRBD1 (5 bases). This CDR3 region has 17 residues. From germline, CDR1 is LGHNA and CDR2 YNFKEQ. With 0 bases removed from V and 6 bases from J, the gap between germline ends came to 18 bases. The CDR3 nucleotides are TGTGCCAGCAGCCAAGAAAGAAGGGGCGTTGCGACTCAGCCCCAGCATTTT. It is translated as CASSQERRGVATQPQHF.